These T cell receptor beta chains were read from a single sample in a study of blood T cell repertoires in COVID-19. This table comes from immunoSEQ multiplex PCR, and its TCRdb copy is limited to in-frame clones, with some not included. This table holds under 250,000 clones, roughly nine tenths found once. The sample taken for sequencing was peripheral blood. All receptors derive from a man aged 18 to 29 with active or convalescent COVID-19. Each CDR3 is given with its conserved first and last residue. D genes are given only for firm matches. For some rows the clone size is stated as once, few or many, or as a class when expanded; others skip it.

cdr3_nt	cdr3_aa	v_call	j_call	d_call	clone_size
TGCGCCAGCAAAGGGACAGGGGGCACCGGGGAGCTGTTTTTT	CASKGTGGTGELFF	TRBV5-1	TRBJ2-2	TRBD1	-
TGTGCCAGCAGCCAGAATTCCCAAGAGACCCAGTACTTC	CASSQNSQETQYF	TRBV7-3	TRBJ2-5	-	-
TGTGCCAGCATCCCCGGTTTGGGACTGAGGAACACTGAAGCTTTCTTT	CASIPGLGLRNTEAFF	TRBV6-2/TRBV6-3	TRBJ1-1	-	-
TGTGCCAGCAGACAAATCGGGATCTTGGCGGGAGAAGGTAATGAGCAGTTCTTC	CASRQIGILAGEGNEQFF	TRBV21-1	TRBJ2-1	-	-
TGTGCCAGCAGCCCCCGGACTAGCGGGAGGGGAGATACGCAGTATTTT	CASSPRTSGRGDTQYF	TRBV11-1	TRBJ2-3	TRBD2	-
TGTGCCAGCAGCCCGCCGGTCCAAGAGACCCAGTACTTC	CASSPPVQETQYF	TRBV7-8	TRBJ2-5	-	-
TGTGCCAGCAGCCTGACTAGCGGGAGCGCAGATGCGCAGTATTTT	CASSLTSGSADAQYF	TRBV7-2	TRBJ2-3	TRBD2	-
TGCGCCAGCAGCTGGGGTACAGGGGTCGGTCAGCCCCAGCATTTT	CASSWGTGVGQPQHF	TRBV5-1	TRBJ1-5	TRBD1	few
TGTGCCAGTAGTATCGACAGTTACAATGAGCAGTTCTTC	CASSIDSYNEQFF	TRBV19	TRBJ2-1	-	-
TGTGCCACTGCCGGGACAGGGGGTCAGCCCCAGCATTTT	CATAGTGGQPQHF	TRBV27	TRBJ1-5	TRBD1	few
TGTGCCAGCAGTTTGGGCCAGTTACTCTATGGCTACACCTTC	CASSLGQLLYGYTF	TRBV28	TRBJ1-2	-	-
TGTGCCAGCAGCTTGGATGTAGGCACAGATACGCAGTATTTT	CASSLDVGTDTQYF	TRBV5-5	TRBJ2-3	-	-
TGCACCAGCAGCTCCTCCGAGTCGGGAGGGCCCCCAGATACGCAGTATTTT	CTSSSSESGGPPDTQYF	TRBV1	TRBJ2-3	-	once
TGTGCCAGCAACAGGGACCGAGAGACCCAGTACTTC	CASNRDRETQYF	TRBV6-5	TRBJ2-5	-	-
TGTGCCAGCAGCTTTACGGGGTTAAACACCGGGGAGCTGTTTTTT	CASSFTGLNTGELFF	TRBV5-4	TRBJ2-2	-	-
TGTGCCAGCAGCACGGGACAGGGGGTCTATGGCTACACCTTC	CASSTGQGVYGYTF	TRBV5-4	TRBJ1-2	TRBD1	-
TGTGCCAGCTCACCACGGACTAGCGGATACACAGATACGCAGTATTTT	CASSPRTSGYTDTQYF	TRBV18	TRBJ2-3	TRBD2	-
TGCAGCGTTGACGGGGGGGGTGCGGTTCTTCGGGATGAGCAGTTCTTC	CSVDGGGAVLRDEQFF	TRBV29-1	TRBJ2-1	TRBD2	-
TGTGCCAGCCTTACCTGGTTGGGGGACAGACCCCGCGGGGAGCTGTTTTTT	CASLTWLGDRPRGELFF	TRBV5-6	TRBJ2-2	TRBD1	-
TGTGCCAGCAGTTCGCCAGGGGGCGCTGGCCAGCCCCAGCATTTT	CASSSPGGAGQPQHF	TRBV7-8	TRBJ1-5	TRBD1	-
TGTGCCTGGAGTCCAGAGGGTAGGAATACCCTAGCGGGAGGGAAGACCCAGTACTTC	CAWSPEGRNTLAGGKTQYF	TRBV30	TRBJ2-5	TRBD2	-
TGTGCCACCAGTGATCCCACTAAGGGGGCAGATACGCAGTATTTT	CATSDPTKGADTQYF	TRBV24-1	TRBJ2-3	-	-
TGTGCCAGCAGTCCACAGGGGGGATACTCCTACAATGAGCAGTTCTTC	CASSPQGGYSYNEQFF	TRBV25-1	TRBJ2-1	TRBD1	-
TGTGCCAGTACCCCAGGGGGGCCCGGCTATGGCTACACCTTC	CASTPGGPGYGYTF	TRBV19	TRBJ1-2	TRBD1	-
TGCAGCGTTGTGGGGACTAGCGGGGCTAATGAGCAGTTCTTC	CSVVGTSGANEQFF	TRBV29-1	TRBJ2-1	TRBD2	few
TGTGCCAGCAGCCAATGGGGGGAGACGGCAGATACGCAGTATTTT	CASSQWGETADTQYF	TRBV3-1/TRBV3-2	TRBJ2-3	-	-
TGTGCCAGCAGCCTAGGACAGGCTCGGAGTGGCTACACCTTC	CASSLGQARSGYTF	TRBV6-5	TRBJ1-2	TRBD1	-
TGTGCCAGCAGCCGGAACCCCGGGACAGGGGGCGCGGGTCAGCCCCAGCATTTT	CASSRNPGTGGAGQPQHF	TRBV11-2	TRBJ1-5	TRBD1	-
TGTGCCAGCAGCTTCGGGGGGTCCACAGATACGCAGTATTTT	CASSFGGSTDTQYF	TRBV7-9	TRBJ2-3	TRBD2	-
TGTGCCAGCAGCAAGGACTTTGAGCAGTTCTTC	CASSKDFEQFF	TRBV6-5	TRBJ2-1	-	-
TGTGCCAGCAGCCCGAGTGGGACACCCCCCGGCTCCTATAATTCACCCCTCCACTTT	CASSPSGTPPGSYNSPLHF	TRBV5-4	TRBJ1-6	-	-
TGTGCCAGCAGTTACGGTTCCTCCAGGGCCGCTGACGGCTACACCTTC	CASSYGSSRAADGYTF	TRBV6-6	TRBJ1-2	-	few
TGTGCCAGCAGTGACCCGGGGGGAGGGGACACTGAAGCTTTCTTT	CASSDPGGGDTEAFF	TRBV25-1	TRBJ1-1	-	-
TGTGCCAGCAGCCTCGACAGACGAGGTCAGCCCCAGCATTTT	CASSLDRRGQPQHF	TRBV27	TRBJ1-5	-	once
TGTGCCAGCAGAGACTTAAGGGGGAACACTGAAGCTTTCTTT	CASRDLRGNTEAFF	TRBV2	TRBJ1-1	-	few
TGTGCCAGCAGTGGGGGTCAGGGAGGCGAGCAGTACTTC	CASSGGQGGEQYF	TRBV2	TRBJ2-7	-	-
TGCGCCAGCAGCCAAGGACTAGCAGGCACAGATACGCAGTATTTT	CASSQGLAGTDTQYF	TRBV4-1	TRBJ2-3	TRBD2	once
TGTGCCAGTAGTGGAGGACTAGCAAGCGGCACAGATACGCAGTATTTT	CASSGGLASGTDTQYF	TRBV19	TRBJ2-3	TRBD2	-
TGTGCCAGTAGTGACCGGGGGACGGAGACTGAAGCTTTCTTT	CASSDRGTETEAFF	TRBV19	TRBJ1-1	-	-
TGTGCCAGCAGTCTGATGCAGGGAGGTACGCAGTATTTT	CASSLMQGGTQYF	TRBV28	TRBJ2-3	-	-
TGTGCCTGGAGTGTATTGACAGGGGGTTTTTCACCCCTCCACTTT	CAWSVLTGGFSPLHF	TRBV30	TRBJ1-6	TRBD1	-
TGCGCCAGCAGCACAGACAGGGGGTATAGCTATGGCTACACCTTC	CASSTDRGYSYGYTF	TRBV5-1	TRBJ1-2	TRBD1	-
TGTGCTAGTCTCCCCTACGAGCAGTACTTC	CASLPYEQYF	TRBV12-5	TRBJ2-7	-	-
TGTGCCAGCAGTTTTCAGGTAACTGAAGCTTTCTTT	CASSFQVTEAFF	TRBV28	TRBJ1-1	-	-
TGTGCCAGTAGTTCAGGTCCTAACTATGGCTACACCTTC	CASSSGPNYGYTF	TRBV28	TRBJ1-2	-	-
TGTGCCAGTGTAGCCCTCGGAGAGGATACGCAGTATTTT	CASVALGEDTQYF	TRBV12-3/TRBV12-4	TRBJ2-3	-	-
TGTGCCAGTAGACCCCCCGGTCCCCCCTACGAGCAGTACTTC	CASRPPGPPYEQYF	TRBV19	TRBJ2-7	-	-
TGTGCCAGCAGCTTATCCCCCCACACCAACTATGGCTACACCTTC	CASSLSPHTNYGYTF	TRBV7-3	TRBJ1-2	-	-
TGTGCCAGCAGGGAGACTCGGGGGGTGGGAGAGACCCAGTACTTC	CASRETRGVGETQYF	TRBV2	TRBJ2-5	TRBD2	-